This T cell receptor (beta chain) was recovered during a study of blood T cell repertoires in COVID-19. This CDR3 is built from 14 residues. V was pared by 3 bases and J by 10 bases, with 4 bases of the junction left unmatched. Germline CDR1 and CDR2: SGHRS and YFSETQ. TCRdb keeps only in-frame clones here, not all; method: immunoSEQ multiplex PCR. The repertoire holds about 200,000 clones, about 86% seen once, with 3.5% to 5.5% in the top ten. Sequenced: PBMCs or T cells enriched from blood (not recorded which). This sequence joins TRBV5-1 and TRBJ1-6; TRBD1 agrees at 10 bases. This receptor was taken from a woman between 25 and 40 years old who had been exposed to COVID-19. In DNA, the CDR3 is TGCGCCAGCAGCTCGGGACAGGGGAAGTCACCCCTCCACTTT. Translating it yields CASSSGQGKSPLHF.